This TCR beta chain was sequenced in a study of shared clonotypes between healthy human individuals. Healthy and HIV-negative, the adult donors had no recent acute infections or vaccinations. Assay: immunoSEQ multiplex PCR; the TCRdb copy retains only in-frame clones and omits some. The sample holds 550,000 to 850,000 clones, approximately 79% seen once. Whole-study findings and limits: Sequencing depth was a factor that was expected to affect clonotype sharing among donors.

V was shortened by 4 bases and J by 6 bases, with 13 bases between the two germline ends. CDR1 SGHTA and CDR2 FQGTGA come from the germline V gene. The length of the CDR3 is 13 residues. This clone was counted only a few times. No antigen is known for it. The chain employs TRBV7-3 and TRBJ2-7; no clear D. Material: memory CD4+ T cells sorted from blood. As for subset: CD45RA-negative fraction. This receptor was obtained from a woman in her thirties in good health. The CDR3 DNA reads TGTGCCAGCAGCTCCTCGTCCACTACCGAGCAGTACTTC. Translation: CASSSSSTTEQYF.